This TCR beta chain was identified during a study of cytomegalovirus exposure and HLA in healthy donors. Findings and caveats of the study: In vitro confirmation showed three CMV-associated chains to be CMV antigen specific. Among TCR sequences, most were rare, though some public TCRs appeared in many donors.

This clone was seen a single time. What it recognizes is unknown. Data came from immunoSEQ multiplex PCR; TCRdb stores just in-frame clones and leaves some out. The data hold some 150,000 clones, with roughly 86% observed a single time. There are 15 residues in the CDR3. Unmatched junction bases numbered 9, after V lost 6 bases and J lost 2 bases. Looked up from germline, CDR1 is KGHSH and CDR2 is LQKENI. The sequence was obtained from a man between 18 and 35 years old in good health and CMV-seropositive. What was sequenced was PBMCs. This sequence joins TRBV18 and TRBJ1-1; 7 bases align to TRBD1. CDR3: CASSQRQGRNTEAFF. In DNA form, the CDR3 reads TGTGCCAGCTCCCAAAGACAGGGCCGCAACACTGAAGCTTTCTTT.